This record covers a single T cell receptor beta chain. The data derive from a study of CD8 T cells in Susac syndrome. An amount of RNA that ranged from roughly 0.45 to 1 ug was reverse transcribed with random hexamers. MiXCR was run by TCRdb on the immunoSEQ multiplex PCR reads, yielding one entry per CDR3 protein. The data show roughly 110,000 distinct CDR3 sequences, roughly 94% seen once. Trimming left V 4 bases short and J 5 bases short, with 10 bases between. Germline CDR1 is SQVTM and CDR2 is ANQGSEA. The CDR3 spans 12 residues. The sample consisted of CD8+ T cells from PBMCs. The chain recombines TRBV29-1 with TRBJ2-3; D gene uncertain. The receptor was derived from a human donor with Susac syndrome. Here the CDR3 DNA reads TGCAGCGTTGTGACGTCGGGAGATACGCAGTATTTT. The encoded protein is CSVVTSGDTQYF.